The 27 T cell receptor beta chains in this list originate from one sample, sequenced in a study of molecular identifiers for immune sequencing clone quantification. TCRdb processed the PCR reads anew with MiXCR; each CDR3 protein has one entry. This sample yields nearly 650,000 distinct CDR3 sequences, of which 25% are seen a single time; about 0.84% belongs to the top ten. Sequencing was done on a sample of naive CD8+ T cells from blood, with Jurkat cell RNA spiked in. As to subset: FACS-sorted CD8+CD4-CCR7+CD45RA+ naive T cells. Receptors were obtained from a human donor in good health. Some libraries in this study had Jurkat cell RNA spiked in.

The V call is TRBV28, the J call TRBJ1-3, with D possibly matching TRBD1 (6 bases). The CDR3 has 16 amino acids. The germline CDR1 and CDR2 sequences are MDHEN and SYDVKM. V was trimmed by 4 bases and J by 4 bases, leaving 17 bases between them. Written as DNA, the CDR3 is TGTGCCAGCAGTTCACGCAAAACAGGGATAGGAAACACCATATATTTT. It translates to CASSSRKTGIGNTIYF.

Regarding this clonotype: Because the CDR3 is missing its conserved closing phenylalanine or tryptophan, this is likely a read error. The genes are TRBV7-9 and TRBJ2-5; 8 bases map to TRBD2. Germline CDR1 and CDR2: SEHNR and FQNEAQ (reference sequence). The CDR3 covers 17 residues. After removal of 0 bases from V and 1 base from J, the junction contained 7 bases not matched to a gene. In nucleotides, the CDR3 is TGTGCCAGCAGCTTAGCGGGAGCGGGGGCGCGCCAAGAGACCCAGTACCTC. Protein sequence: CASSLAGAGARQETQYL.

Concerning this clonotype itself: A much larger clone is a single base away; this may be a read error. The chain is built from TRBV7-9 and TRBJ2-7, with D uncertain. CDR1 is SEHNR and CDR2 is FQNEAQ in the germline V gene (reference sequence). The CDR3 loop spans 13 amino acids. CDR3 DNA sequence: TGTGCCAGCAGCTTAGTGGCCAGCTACAAGCAGTACTTC. Protein sequence: CASSLVASYKQYF.

This clonotype was seen ten or more times. The chain recombines TRBV5-6 with TRBJ2-7; D remains unclear. The V end lost 3 bases, the J end lost 3 bases, and 19 bases lay between the germline ends. Germline V gene data show CDR1 as SGHDT and CDR2 as YYEEEE. This CDR3 has 16 amino acids. The CDR3 nucleotides read TGTGCCAGCAGCTCGAGACGACATGGCCGGTACTACGAGCAGTACTTC. Residues: CASSSRRHGRYYEQYF.

This clonotype was observed many times. The chain is built from TRBV7-6 and TRBJ2-3; tentatively, D is TRBD2 (6 bases). The V gene's germline CDR1 is SGHVS and CDR2 FNYEAQ. V shed 0 bases and J shed 2 bases, with 12 bases lying between them. The CDR3 runs 16 residues. The CDR3 loop is CASSLAQRGATDTQYF. The CDR3 DNA reads as TGTGCCAGCAGCTTAGCGCAGCGCGGGGCCACAGATACGCAGTATTTT.

Concerning this clonotype itself: With a much larger clone just one base away, this may be a read error. The rearrangement joins TRBV29-1 to TRBJ1-1; 11 bases are shared with TRBD1. The CDR3 is 16 amino acids. Germline CDR1 reads SQVTM; CDR2 reads ANQGSEA. CDR3 coding DNA: TGCGGCGTTTCTGGGACAGGGGGTCAACGAGGCACTGAAGCTTTCTTT. Protein product: CGVSGTGGQRGTEAFF.

This clonotype was seen many times. The chain uses TRBV7-2 and TRBJ2-6, with D perhaps TRBD2 (7 bases). This CDR3 is built from 20 residues. In germline, CDR1 is SGHTA, CDR2 FQGNSA. The germline V and J ends were trimmed by 1 base and 0 bases, with 19 bases remaining between them. CDR3 nucleotide sequence: TGTGCCAGCAGCTTAGTGGCGTCGGGGGGCGCCTTCTCTGGGGCCAACGTCCTGACTTTC. Protein product: CASSLVASGGAFSGANVLTF.

The V gene is TRBV3-1, the J gene TRBJ2-2; D is unresolved. The V gene's germline CDR1 is LGHDT and CDR2 YNNKEL (reference sequence). Trimming shortened V by 6 bases and J by 5 bases, and 16 bases separated the two germline ends. CDR3 length: 15 residues. CDR3 amino acids: CASRRLGLGTGELFF. As DNA, the CDR3 is TGTGCCAGCAGGAGGTTGGGTCTTGGAACCGGGGAGCTGTTTTTT. Full variable domain (outside the CDR3, taken from reference TRBV3-1 and TRBJ2-2): DTAVSQTPKYLVTQMGNDKSIKCEQNLGHDTMYWYKQDSKKFLKIMFSYNNKELIINETVPNRFSPKSPDKAHLNLHINSLELGDSAVYFCASRRLGLGTGELFFGEGSRLTVL.

This clonotype has only a few counts. V usage is TRBV7-2 and J usage is TRBJ2-7; 10 nucleotides match TRBD2. CDR1 and CDR2 (germline): SGHTA, FQGNSA. The CDR3 covers 17 residues. V lost 5 bases, J lost 3 bases, and 13 bases stayed unmatched. This chain's CDR3 is CASSVSGRLAGYYEQYF. The CDR3, as DNA: TGTGCCAGCAGCGTTAGCGGGAGGCTAGCGGGATACTACGAGCAGTACTTC. Full variable domain (remainder filled in from reference TRBV7-2 and TRBJ2-7): GAGVSQSPSNKVTEKGKDVELRCDPISGHTALYWYRQSLGQGLEFLIYFQGNSAPDKSGLPSDRFSAERTGGSVSTLTIQRTQQEDSAVYLCASSVSGRLAGYYEQYFGPGTRLTVT.

About this clonotype itself: This may be a read error, as it is one base from a much larger clone. J is TRBJ1-1 and V is TRBV4-1; a weak D match, TRBD1 (6 bases). Trimming took 4 bases from V and 7 from J, leaving 13 bases between them. The CDR3 is 13 amino acids. Germline CDR1 reads MGHRA; CDR2 reads YSYEKL. This CDR3 is CASSRGGLVEAFF. The CDR3 coding sequence is TGCGCCAGCAGCCGAGGGGGATTAGTTGAAGCTTTCTTT.

The rearrangement uses TRBV7-2 and TRBJ2-3, with 14 bases aligning to TRBD2. The germline V gene encodes CDR1 SGHTA and CDR2 FQGNSA. The CDR3 sequence is 17 residues long. Unmatched junction bases numbered 6, after V lost 5 bases and J lost 2 bases. The CDR3, as DNA: TGTGCCAGCAGCCCCGGGACTAGCGGGAGATTCACAGATACGCAGTATTTT. Protein: CASSPGTSGRFTDTQYF.

This clonotype was seen ten or more times. The chain employs TRBV9 and TRBJ2-7, with TRBD2 identical over 7 bases. The CDR3 has 14 amino acids. Germline values: CDR1 SGDLS, CDR2 YYNGEE. The trim removed 0 bases at V and 4 bases at J, leaving 4 bases unmatched. In nucleotides, the CDR3 is TGTGCCAGCAGCGTAGCGGCGGGAGAGTACGAGCAGTACTTC. Translation gives CASSVAAGEYEQYF.

This clonotype was observed a few times. The V call is TRBV20-1, the J call TRBJ1-4; D is unresolved. This CDR3 region has 15 residues. V was cut by 4 bases and J by 3 bases, with 15 bases left in between. Germline CDR1 DFQATT, CDR2 SNEGSKA (reference sequence). The CDR3 sequence: CSANSGLRSNEKLFF. The CDR3, as DNA: TGCAGTGCTAATTCGGGGTTGAGGTCTAATGAAAAACTGTTTTTT.

V usage is TRBV4-3 and J usage is TRBJ1-1, with a weak D call TRBD1 (5 bases). V was pared by 1 base and J by 7 bases, with 10 bases between. The CDR3 has 13 residues. CDR1 is LGHNA and CDR2 is YSLEER in the germline V gene. The DNA of the CDR3 is TGCGCCAGCAGCCAAGGGGAGGGGAATGAAGCTTTCTTT. Its protein product is CASSQGEGNEAFF.

This clonotype was detected only a few times. The chain joins TRBV27 to TRBJ2-7, with D perhaps TRBD1 (5 bases). CDR1 is MNHEY, CDR2 SMNVEV, per germline (reference sequence). V lost 4 bases to trimming and J lost 3 bases, with 13 bases between them. The CDR3 has 14 amino acids. For the CDR3, the DNA is TGTGCCAGCAGTTGGTCGGACAAGCACTACGAGCAGTACTTC. Protein product: CASSWSDKHYEQYF.

Remarks on this clonotype: A much larger clone is a single base away; this may be a read error. V gene TRBV7-9 combines with J gene TRBJ1-1, with D perhaps matching TRBD1 (6 bases). Trimming removed 5 bases from V and 6 bases from J, with 19 bases in between. Germline assignment: CDR1 SEHNR and CDR2 FQNEAQ (reference sequence). The CDR3 runs 15 residues. Here the CDR3 reads CASSPELGGLAEAFF. In DNA, the CDR3 is TGTGCCAGCAGCCCGGAACTGGGGGGCTTGGCTGAAGCTTTCTTT.

In this sample, this clonotype turned up many times. The genes are TRBV19 and TRBJ2-6; possible D gene TRBD1, 6 bases. The CDR3 extends over 19 amino acids. V lost 4 bases and J lost 2, with 21 bases in between. CDR1 and CDR2 (germline): LNHDA, SQIVND (reference sequence). The CDR3 DNA is TGTGCCAGTAGTACAGGGGTCCGACTACCCCTCGCTGGGGCCAACGTCCTGACTTTC. This codes for CASSTGVRLPLAGANVLTF. Looking up the rest from reference TRBV19 and TRBJ2-6 gives the full variable domain: DGGITQSPKYLFRKEGQNVTLSCEQNLNHDAMYWYRQDPGQGLRLIYYSQIVNDFQKGDIAEGYSVSREKKESFPLTVTSAQKNPTAFYLCASSTGVRLPLAGANVLTFGAGSRLTVL.

There are a few counts of this clonotype. The chain couples TRBV15 to TRBJ1-3; weak D call: TRBD1 (6 bases). CDR3 length: 16 amino acids. Germline V lookup: CDR1 LNHNV, CDR2 YYDKDF (reference sequence). The V gene lost 1 base and the J gene lost 4 bases, with 14 bases spanning the gap. CDR3 loop: CATSRGRGIYGNTIYF. CDR3 nucleotide sequence: TGTGCCACCAGCAGAGGGAGGGGGATTTACGGAAACACCATATATTTT.

The J gene is TRBJ2-5, the V gene TRBV27; 7 bases align to TRBD2. This CDR3 has 17 residues. CDR1 is MNHEY and CDR2 is SMNVEV in the germline V gene (reference sequence). V was pared by 8 bases and J by 7 bases, with 22 bases of the junction left unmatched. The CDR3 coding sequence is TGTGCCAGCGAGCCCCAGGCGAGCGGGGTGCATGGTAGGACCCAGTACTTC. The encoded protein is CASEPQASGVHGRTQYF.

This sequence joins TRBV20-1 and TRBJ2-1; TRBD2 matches at 15 bases. The J segment lost 7 bases and the V segment lost 1 base, leaving 14 bases of the junction unmatched. The CDR3 runs to 19 residues. CDR1 and CDR2 from the germline V gene are DFQATT and SNEGSKA (reference sequence). This CDR3 reads CSARGLIGLAGGPSNEQFF. The CDR3 DNA sequence: TGCAGTGCTAGAGGCTTAATTGGACTAGCGGGAGGGCCAAGTAATGAGCAGTTCTTC.

The chain's CDR3 is CASSLWGVAQPQHF. In DNA form, the CDR3 reads TGTGCCAGCAGTTTATGGGGGGTGGCTCAGCCCCAGCATTTT. The V and J genes are TRBV12-3 or TRBV12-4 and TRBJ1-5; tentatively, D is TRBD1 (5 bases). The V and J ends lost 2 bases and 6 bases respectively, with 11 bases between them. The CDR3 has 14 amino acids.

As to this clonotype: This may stem from a read error, because a much larger clone lies one nucleotide away. The chain carries TRBV14 and TRBJ2-6, with D unclear. The germline gives CDR1 SGHDN, CDR2 FVKESK. Deletions cut 5 bases from V and 1 base from J, with 12 bases between. The CDR3 runs to 16 residues. The DNA for the CDR3 is TGTGCCAGCAGCTATCTTTTTCTTTCTGGGGCCAACGTCCTGACTTTC. This codes for CASSYLFLSGANVLTF.

The chain's CDR3 is CASSPPGSLNNEQFF. As DNA, the CDR3 is TGTGCCAGCAGTCCGCCCGGATCCCTGAACAATGAGCAGTTCTTC. The gene calls are TRBV27 and TRBJ2-1; D ambiguous. This CDR3 spans 15 amino acids. V shed 5 bases and J shed 5 bases, with 16 bases lying between them. Germline V gives CDR1 MNHEY, CDR2 SMNVEV (reference sequence).

This chain uses TRBV4-1 with TRBJ2-5; 9 bases agree with TRBD1. From germline, CDR1 is MGHRA and CDR2 YSYEKL. This CDR3 contains 15 residues. V dropped 2 bases and J dropped 5; count of bases not matched to a gene: 6. The CDR3 nucleotides read TGCGCCAGCAGCCAAACTCCCGGGACAGGGGAGACCCAGTACTTC. Protein sequence: CASSQTPGTGETQYF.

This clonotype showed up just a few times. J is TRBJ2-1 and V is TRBV6-4; no definite D call. CDR3 length: 13 residues. The germline CDR1 and CDR2 sequences are MRHNA and SNTAGT. The CDR3 spells CAGWSGDLNEQFF. The DNA for the CDR3 is TGTGCAGGCTGGTCGGGCGACCTCAATGAGCAGTTCTTC.

This clonotype was observed a few times. CDR3 DNA: TGCGCCAGCAGCCAAGATCAAGCGAGCGGGAGGGCCTCATACAATGAGCAGTTCTTC. It translates to CASSQDQASGRASYNEQFF. The chain recombines TRBV4-3 with TRBJ2-1, with TRBD2 matching over 10 bases. Trimming removed 0 bases from V and 4 bases from J; junction bases left unmatched: 12. This CDR3 has 19 residues. CDR1 LGHNA and CDR2 YSLEER come from the germline V gene.

V gene TRBV10-3 combines with J gene TRBJ1-1; D is unresolved. The V end lost 5 bases, the J end lost 2 bases, and 12 bases lay between the germline ends. Germline-derived CDR1 and CDR2 are ENHRY and SYGVKD. The CDR3 has 14 amino acids. The CDR3 spells CAISLTESNTEAFF. DNA for the CDR3: TGTGCCATCAGTCTTACAGAGTCTAACACTGAAGCTTTCTTT.